This T cell receptor beta chain was found in a study of blood T cell repertoires in COVID-19. Study overall: From T cells, B-cell-depleted T cells, or PBMCs came the material, which was cDNA or gDNA.

Germline CDR1 and CDR2: WSHSY and SAAADI. The CDR3 runs 16 residues. V was shortened by 5 bases and J by 1 base, with 12 bases between the two germline ends. Study processing details: The assay estimated nucleated cells by amplifying reference gene primers. Method: immunoSEQ multiplex PCR; TCRdb's copy keeps in-frame clones and lacks some. D and trimming were read from the DNA, whereas the V and J calls and clone size are those reported in that table. This table has roughly 92,000 clones, 80% to 90% appearing once. The J gene is TRBJ2-6, the V gene TRBV10-2; D possibly corresponds to TRBD1 (6 bases). This sequence originates from a human donor with acute or convalescent COVID-19. The donor label of this sample is uncertain. The sequenced sample was peripheral blood. CDR3 nucleotide sequence: TGCGCCAGCAGTCCGACAGGCGCTTCTGGGGCCAACGTCCTGACTTTC. Protein sequence: CASSPTGASGANVLTF.